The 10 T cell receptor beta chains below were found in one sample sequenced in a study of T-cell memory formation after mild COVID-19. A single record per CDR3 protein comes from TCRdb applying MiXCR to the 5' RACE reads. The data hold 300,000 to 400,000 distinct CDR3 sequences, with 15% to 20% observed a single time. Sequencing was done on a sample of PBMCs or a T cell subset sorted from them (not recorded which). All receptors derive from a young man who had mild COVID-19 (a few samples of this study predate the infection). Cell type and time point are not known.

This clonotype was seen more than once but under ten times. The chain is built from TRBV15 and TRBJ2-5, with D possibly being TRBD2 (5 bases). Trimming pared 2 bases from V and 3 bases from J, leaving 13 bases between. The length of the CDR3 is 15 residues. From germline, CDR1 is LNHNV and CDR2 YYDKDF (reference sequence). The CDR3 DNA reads TGTGCCACCAGCAGACTACGGGCCGGGGAAGAGACCCAGTACTTC. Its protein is CATSRLRAGEETQYF.

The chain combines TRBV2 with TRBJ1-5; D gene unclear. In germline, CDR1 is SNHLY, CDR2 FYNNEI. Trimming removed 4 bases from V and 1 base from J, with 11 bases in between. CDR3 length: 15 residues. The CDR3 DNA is TGTGCCAGCAGTGTGGCAGAGACCAGCAATCAGCCCCAGCATTTT. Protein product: CASSVAETSNQPQHF.

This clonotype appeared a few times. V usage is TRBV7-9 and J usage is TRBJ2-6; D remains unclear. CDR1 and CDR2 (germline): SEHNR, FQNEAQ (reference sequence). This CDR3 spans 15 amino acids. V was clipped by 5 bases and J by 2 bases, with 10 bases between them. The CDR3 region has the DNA TGTGCCAGCAGCGTGCGCCGTCCTGGGGCCAACGTCCTGACTTTC. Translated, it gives CASSVRRPGANVLTF.

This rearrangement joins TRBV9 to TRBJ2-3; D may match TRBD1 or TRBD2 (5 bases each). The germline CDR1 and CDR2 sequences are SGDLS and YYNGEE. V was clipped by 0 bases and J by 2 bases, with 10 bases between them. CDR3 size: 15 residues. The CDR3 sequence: CASSVGDLFTDTQYF. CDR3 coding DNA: TGTGCCAGCAGCGTAGGGGACCTTTTCACAGATACGCAGTATTTT. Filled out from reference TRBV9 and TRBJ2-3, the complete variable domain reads DSGVTQTPKHLITATGQRVTLRCSPRSGDLSVYWYQQSLDQGLQFLIQYYNGEERAKGNILERFSAQQFPDLHSELNLSSLELGDSALYFCASSVGDLFTDTQYFGPGTRLTVL.

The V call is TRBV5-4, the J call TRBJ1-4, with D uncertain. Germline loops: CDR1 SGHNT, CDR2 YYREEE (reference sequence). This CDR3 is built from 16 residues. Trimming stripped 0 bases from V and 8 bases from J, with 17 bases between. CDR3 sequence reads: CASSLGVGQAKEKLFF. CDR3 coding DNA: TGTGCCAGCAGCTTGGGAGTCGGGCAGGCGAAGGAAAAACTGTTTTTT.

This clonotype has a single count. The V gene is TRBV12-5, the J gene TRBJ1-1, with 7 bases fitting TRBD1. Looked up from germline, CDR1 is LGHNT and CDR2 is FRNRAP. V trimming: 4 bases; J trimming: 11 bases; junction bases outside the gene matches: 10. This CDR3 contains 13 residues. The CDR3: CASGSGTARRAFF. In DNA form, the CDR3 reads TGTGCTAGTGGTTCTGGGACAGCCCGGCGGGCTTTCTTT.

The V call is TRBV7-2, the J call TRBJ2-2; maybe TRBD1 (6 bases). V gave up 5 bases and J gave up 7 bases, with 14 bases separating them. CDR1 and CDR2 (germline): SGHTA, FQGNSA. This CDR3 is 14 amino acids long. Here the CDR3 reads CASSQQGGSGELFF. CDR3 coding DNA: TGTGCCAGCAGCCAACAGGGTGGGAGCGGGGAGCTGTTTTTT.

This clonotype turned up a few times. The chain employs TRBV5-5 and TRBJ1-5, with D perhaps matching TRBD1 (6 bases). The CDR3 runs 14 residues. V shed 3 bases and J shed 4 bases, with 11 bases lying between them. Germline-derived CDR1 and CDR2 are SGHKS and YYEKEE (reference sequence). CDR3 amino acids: CASSYRALNQPQHF. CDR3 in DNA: TGTGCCAGCAGCTACAGGGCCCTGAATCAGCCCCAGCATTTT.

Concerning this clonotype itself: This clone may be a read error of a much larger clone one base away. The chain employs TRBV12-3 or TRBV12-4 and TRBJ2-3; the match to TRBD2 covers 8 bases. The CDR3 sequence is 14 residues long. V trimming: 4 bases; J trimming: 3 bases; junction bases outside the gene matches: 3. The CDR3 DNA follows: TGTGCCAGCAGTTACGGGACTAGGACAGATACGCAGTATTTT. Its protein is CASSYGTRTDTQYF.

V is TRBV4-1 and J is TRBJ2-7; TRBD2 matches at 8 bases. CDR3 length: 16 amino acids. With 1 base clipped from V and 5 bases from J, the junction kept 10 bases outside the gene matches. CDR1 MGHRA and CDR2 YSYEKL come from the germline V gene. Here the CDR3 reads CASSQAAGGPTDEQYF. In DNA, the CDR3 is TGCGCCAGCAGCCAAGCTGCGGGGGGCCCCACCGACGAGCAGTACTTC.